The source of this T cell receptor beta chain is a study of cytomegalovirus exposure and HLA in healthy donors. Study-level points and caveats: In a later analysis, specific HLA alleles were associated with more than 15,000 TCR beta sequences at a 0.05 false discovery rate.

Points on this clone: Its target is unknown.

With V trimmed by 0 bases and J by 3 bases, 1 base remained unmatched. Germline CDR1 ENHRY, CDR2 SYGVKD. CDR3 length: 15 amino acids. The study ran its PCR with 60 Vbeta and 13 Jbeta primers. The assay was immunoSEQ multiplex PCR, and TCRdb's table has in-frame clones only and misses some. The sample consists of 120,000 to 150,000 clones, 60% to 80% of them appearing once. The receptor was isolated from a male donor in good health and CMV-seronegative. What was sequenced was PBMCs. The rearrangement joins TRBV10-3 to TRBJ2-7; 11 nucleotides line up with TRBD2. The CDR3 DNA is TGTGCCATCAGTGAGTCTCTAGCGGGGGGCTACGAGCAGTACTTC. Protein product: CAISESLAGGYEQYF.